A single sample is the source of the 9 T cell receptor beta chains below, sequenced in a study of blood T cell repertoires in COVID-19. Profiling relied on immunoSEQ multiplex PCR, and the TCRdb table lists in-frame clones only, not all of them. The repertoire holds 200,000 to 250,000 clones, with roughly nine tenths as singletons. Sequencing used peripheral blood. The receptors stem from a man aged 25 to 40 with acute or convalescent COVID-19.

This chain joins TRBV6-4 and TRBJ1-1, with 8 nucleotides matching TRBD1. CDR1 is MRHNA, CDR2 SNTAGT, per germline. The CDR3 totals 14 residues. Trimming took 5 bases from V and 1 from J; bases not matched to a gene: 3. CDR3 protein: CASSLTGGNTEAFF. CDR3 nucleotide sequence: TGTGCCAGCAGTCTTACAGGGGGGAACACTGAAGCTTTCTTT.

DNA for the CDR3: TGTGCCAGCAGCCCGGACAGGGACTATGGCTACACCTTC. It is translated as CASSPDRDYGYTF. The rearrangement joins TRBV11-2 to TRBJ1-2, with 8 bases matching TRBD1. Germline values: CDR1 SGHAT, CDR2 FQNNGV. The ends lost 5 bases at V and 3 bases at J; junction bases unmatched: 2. This CDR3 spans 13 amino acids.

CDR3 loop: CASTTYSRGGYNEQFF. In DNA form, the CDR3 reads TGTGCCAGCACTACCTATAGTCGGGGGGGCTACAATGAGCAGTTCTTC. This chain connects TRBV6-6 to TRBJ2-1, with TRBD2 matching 8 bases. After removal of 7 bases from V and 3 bases from J, the junction contained 11 bases not matched to a gene. This CDR3 contains 16 residues. Germline assignment: CDR1 MNHNY and CDR2 SVGAGI (reference sequence).

This clone has just a few counts. This chain joins TRBV4-2 and TRBJ2-1; TRBD1 matches 9 bases. V dropped 0 bases and J dropped 0; count of bases not matched to a gene: 6. This CDR3 has 18 amino acids. Germline loops: CDR1 LGHNA, CDR2 YNFKEQ. The CDR3 loop reads CASSQDRVGQGSYNEQFF. The CDR3 DNA reads TGTGCCAGCAGCCAAGATAGGGTGGGACAGGGCTCCTACAATGAGCAGTTCTTC.

The chain recombines TRBV5-1 with TRBJ2-3; D unclear. In germline, CDR1 is SGHRS, CDR2 YFSETQ. The CDR3 is 15 amino acids. V lost 0 bases to trimming and J lost 0 bases, with 8 bases between them. The CDR3 DNA reads TGCGCCAGCAGCTTGGTCCCACTTAGCACAGATACGCAGTATTTT. Translated: CASSLVPLSTDTQYF. The variable domain in full, completed from reference TRBV5-1 and TRBJ2-3, reads KAGVTQTPRYLIKTRGQQVTLSCSPISGHRSVSWYQQTPGQGLQFLFEYFSETQRNKGNFPGRFSGRQFSNSRSEMNVSTLELGDSALYLCASSLVPLSTDTQYFGPGTRLTVL.

The rearrangement links TRBV7-9 to TRBJ2-1; 8 positions agree with TRBD2. Germline loops: CDR1 SEHNR, CDR2 FQNEAQ (reference sequence). V lost 1 base to trimming and J lost 9 bases; unmatched junction nucleotides: 8. The CDR3 loop spans 15 amino acids. DNA of the CDR3: TGTGCCAGCAGCTTAGGGTTGGGGGCGGGAGGTGAGCAGTTCTTC. It translates to CASSLGLGAGGEQFF.

The rearrangement links TRBV19 to TRBJ1-2; D call uncertain. Per germline, CDR1 LNHDA and CDR2 SQIVND (reference sequence). This CDR3 contains 13 residues. With 5 bases removed from V and 7 bases from J, the gap between germline ends came to 14 bases. In DNA, the CDR3 is TGTGCCAGTAGTCCCGGTGGGCCCCTTGGCTACACCTTC. Translation gives CASSPGGPLGYTF.

The CDR3 sequence: CASSYSGGGDSPLHF. Here the CDR3 DNA reads TGTGCCAGCAGTTACTCGGGAGGGGGAGACTCACCCCTCCACTTT. The rearrangement joins TRBV6-5 to TRBJ1-6; weak D call: TRBD1 (6 bases). From germline, CDR1 is MNHEY and CDR2 SVGAGI. CDR3 length: 15 residues. Trimming shortened V by 0 bases and J by 10 bases, and 13 bases separated the two germline ends.

The CDR3 sequence is CASSSGTGNTIYF. CDR3 nucleotides: TGTGCCAGCAGTTCAGGGACAGGAAACACCATATATTTT. The chain recombines TRBV28 with TRBJ1-3, with D possibly TRBD1 on 6 matching bases. Germline CDR1 is MDHEN and CDR2 is SYDVKM. The ends were cut back, 4 bases at V and 4 bases at J, with 8 bases in the middle. There are 13 residues in the CDR3. Together with reference TRBV28 and TRBJ1-3, the CDR3 gives the full variable domain: DVKVTQSSRYLVKRTGEKVFLECVQDMDHENMFWYRQDPGLGLRLIYFSYDVKMKEKGDIPEGYSVSREKKERFSLILESASTNQTSMYLCASSSGTGNTIYFGEGSWLTVV.